This T cell receptor beta chain was captured in a study of blood T cell repertoires in COVID-19. In the study overall: There were acute and convalescent COVID-19 samples, and they came from the United States, Italy and Spain. PBMCs, B-cell-depleted T cells, or T cells were the source of the cDNA or gDNA that made up the material.

Per the original data handling: Using reference gene primer amplification, nucleated cell counts were estimated. TCRdb's copy holds only in-frame clones and misses some; the assay was immunoSEQ multiplex PCR. V and J calls and clone size follow that table, whereas D and trimming were derived from the DNA. The repertoire has over 75,000 clones, around 81% of them found once; the top ten carry approximately 8.9%. The sequencing input was peripheral blood. The sequence was obtained from a man in his forties or fifties who had recovered from COVID-19.

CDR3: CASSPRRLGGDTQYF. CDR3 in DNA: TGTGCCAGTAGTCCCCGGAGGCTAGGGGGAGATACGCAGTATTTT. The genes are TRBV19 and TRBJ2-3, with a possible D match to TRBD1 (6 bases). The CDR3 covers 15 residues. The V end was cut by 5 bases, the J end by 5 bases, with 17 bases between. CDR1 and CDR2 from the germline V gene are LNHDA and SQIVND (reference sequence).